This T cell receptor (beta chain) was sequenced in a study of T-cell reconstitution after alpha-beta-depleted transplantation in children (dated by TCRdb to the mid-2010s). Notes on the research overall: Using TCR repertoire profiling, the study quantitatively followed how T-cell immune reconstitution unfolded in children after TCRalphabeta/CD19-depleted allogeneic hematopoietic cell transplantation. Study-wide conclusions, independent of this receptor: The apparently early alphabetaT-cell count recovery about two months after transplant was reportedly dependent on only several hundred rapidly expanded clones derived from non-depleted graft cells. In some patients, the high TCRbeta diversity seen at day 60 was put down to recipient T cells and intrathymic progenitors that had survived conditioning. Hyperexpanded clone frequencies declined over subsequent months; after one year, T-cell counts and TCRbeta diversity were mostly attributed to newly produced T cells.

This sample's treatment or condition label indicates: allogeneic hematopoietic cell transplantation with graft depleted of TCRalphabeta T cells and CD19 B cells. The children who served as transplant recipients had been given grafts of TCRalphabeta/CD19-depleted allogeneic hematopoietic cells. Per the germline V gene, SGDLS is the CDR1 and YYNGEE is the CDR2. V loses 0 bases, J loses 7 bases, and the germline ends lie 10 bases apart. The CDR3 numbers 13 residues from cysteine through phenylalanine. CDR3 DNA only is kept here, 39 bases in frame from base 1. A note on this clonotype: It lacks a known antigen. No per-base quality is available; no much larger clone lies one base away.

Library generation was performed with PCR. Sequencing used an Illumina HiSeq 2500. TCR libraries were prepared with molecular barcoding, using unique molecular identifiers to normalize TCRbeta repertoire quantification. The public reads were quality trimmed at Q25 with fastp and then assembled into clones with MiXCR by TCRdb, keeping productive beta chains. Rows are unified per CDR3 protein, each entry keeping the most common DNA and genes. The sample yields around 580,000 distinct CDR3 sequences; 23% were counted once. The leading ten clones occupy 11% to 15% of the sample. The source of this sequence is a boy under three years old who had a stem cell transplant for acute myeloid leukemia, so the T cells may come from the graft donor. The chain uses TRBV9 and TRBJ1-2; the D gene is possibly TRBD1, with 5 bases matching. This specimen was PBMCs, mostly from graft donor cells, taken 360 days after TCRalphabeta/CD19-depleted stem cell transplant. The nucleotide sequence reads TGTGCCAGCAGCGTAGATGGGACCCTTGGCTACACCTTC. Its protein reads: CASSVDGTLGYTF.